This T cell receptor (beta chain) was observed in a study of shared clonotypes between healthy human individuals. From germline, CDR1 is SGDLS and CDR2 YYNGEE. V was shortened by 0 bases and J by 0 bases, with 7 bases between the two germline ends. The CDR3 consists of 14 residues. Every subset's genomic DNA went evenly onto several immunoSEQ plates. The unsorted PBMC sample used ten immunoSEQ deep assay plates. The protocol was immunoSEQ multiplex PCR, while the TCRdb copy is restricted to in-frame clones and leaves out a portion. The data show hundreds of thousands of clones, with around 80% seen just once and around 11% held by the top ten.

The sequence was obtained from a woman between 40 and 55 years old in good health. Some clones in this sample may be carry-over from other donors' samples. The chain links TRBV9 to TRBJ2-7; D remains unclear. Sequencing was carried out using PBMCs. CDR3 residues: CASSVDLRSYEQYF. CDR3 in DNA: TGTGCCAGCAGCGTAGACCTACGCTCCTACGAGCAGTACTTC.